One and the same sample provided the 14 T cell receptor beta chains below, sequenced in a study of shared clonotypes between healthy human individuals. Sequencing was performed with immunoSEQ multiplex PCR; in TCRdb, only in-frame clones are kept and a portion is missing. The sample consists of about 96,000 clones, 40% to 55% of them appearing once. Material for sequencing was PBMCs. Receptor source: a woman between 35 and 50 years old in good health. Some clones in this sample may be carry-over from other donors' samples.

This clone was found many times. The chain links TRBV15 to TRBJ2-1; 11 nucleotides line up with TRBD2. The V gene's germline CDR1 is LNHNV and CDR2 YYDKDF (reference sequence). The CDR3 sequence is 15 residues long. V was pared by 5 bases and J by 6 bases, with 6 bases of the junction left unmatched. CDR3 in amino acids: CATSQLAGVGNEQFF. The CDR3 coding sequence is TGTGCCACCAGCCAACTAGCGGGAGTCGGCAATGAGCAGTTCTTC.

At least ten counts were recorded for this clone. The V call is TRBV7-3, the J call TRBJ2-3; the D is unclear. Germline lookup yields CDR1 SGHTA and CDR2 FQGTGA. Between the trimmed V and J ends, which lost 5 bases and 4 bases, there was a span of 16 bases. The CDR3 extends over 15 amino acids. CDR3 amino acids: CASSPGTSRADTQYF. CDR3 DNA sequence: TGTGCCAGCAGCCCCGGTACCTCCCGGGCAGATACGCAGTATTTT. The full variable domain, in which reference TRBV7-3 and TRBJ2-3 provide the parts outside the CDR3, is GAGVSQTPSNKVTEKGKYVELRCDPISGHTALYWYRQSLGQGPEFLIYFQGTGAADDSGLPNDRFFAVRPEGSVSTLKIQRTERGDSAVYLCASSPGTSRADTQYFGPGTRLTVL.

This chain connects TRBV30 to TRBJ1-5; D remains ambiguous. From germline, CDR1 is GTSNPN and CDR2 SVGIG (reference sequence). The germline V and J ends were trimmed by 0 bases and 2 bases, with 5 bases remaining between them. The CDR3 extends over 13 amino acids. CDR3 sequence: CAWSVSRNQPQHF. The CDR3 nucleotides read TGTGCCTGGAGTGTATCGCGCAATCAGCCCCAGCATTTT.

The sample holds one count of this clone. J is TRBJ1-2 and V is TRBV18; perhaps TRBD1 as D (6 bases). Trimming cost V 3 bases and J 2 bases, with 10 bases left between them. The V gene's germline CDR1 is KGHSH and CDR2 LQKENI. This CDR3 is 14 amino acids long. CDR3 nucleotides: TGTGCCAGCTCACCCCCGGGGGGCAACTATGGCTACACCTTC. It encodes CASSPPGGNYGYTF.

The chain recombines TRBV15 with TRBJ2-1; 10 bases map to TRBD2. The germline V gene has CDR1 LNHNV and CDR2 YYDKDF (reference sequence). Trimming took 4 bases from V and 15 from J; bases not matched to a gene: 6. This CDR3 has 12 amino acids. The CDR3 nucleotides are TGTGCCACCAGCAACAGCGGGAGGGTGCGGTTCTTC. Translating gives CATSNSGRVRFF.

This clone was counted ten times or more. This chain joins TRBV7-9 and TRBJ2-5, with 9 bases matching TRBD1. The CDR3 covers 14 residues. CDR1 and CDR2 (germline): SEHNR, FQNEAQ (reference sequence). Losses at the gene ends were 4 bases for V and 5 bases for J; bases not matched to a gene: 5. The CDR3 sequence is CASSSITGGETQYF. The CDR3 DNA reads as TGTGCCAGCAGCTCCATCACAGGGGGCGAGACCCAGTACTTC.

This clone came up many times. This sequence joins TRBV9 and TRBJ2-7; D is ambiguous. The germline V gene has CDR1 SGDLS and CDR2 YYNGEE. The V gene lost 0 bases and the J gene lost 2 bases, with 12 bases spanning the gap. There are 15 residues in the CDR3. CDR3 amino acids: CASSVGAALTYEQYF. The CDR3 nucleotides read TGTGCCAGCAGCGTAGGAGCAGCGTTGACCTACGAGCAGTACTTC.

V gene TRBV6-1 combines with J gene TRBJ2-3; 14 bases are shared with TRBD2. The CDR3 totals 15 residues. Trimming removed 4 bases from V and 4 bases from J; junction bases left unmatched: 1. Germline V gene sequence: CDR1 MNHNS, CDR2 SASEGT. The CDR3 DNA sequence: TGTGCCAGCAGTGGACTAGCGGGAGGGCCAGATACGCAGTATTTT. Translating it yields CASSGLAGGPDTQYF.

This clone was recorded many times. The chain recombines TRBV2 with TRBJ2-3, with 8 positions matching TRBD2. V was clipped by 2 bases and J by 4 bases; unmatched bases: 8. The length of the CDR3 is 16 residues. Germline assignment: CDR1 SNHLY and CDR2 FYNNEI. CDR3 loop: CASSESPTGLADTQYF. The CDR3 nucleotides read TGTGCCAGCAGTGAATCGCCTACGGGACTAGCAGATACGCAGTATTTT. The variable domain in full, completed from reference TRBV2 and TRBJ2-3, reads EPEVTQTPSHQVTQMGQEVILRCVPISNHLYFYWYRQILGQKVEFLVSFYNNEISEKSEIFDDQFSVERPDGSNFTLKIRSTKLEDSAMYFCASSESPTGLADTQYFGPGTRLTVL.

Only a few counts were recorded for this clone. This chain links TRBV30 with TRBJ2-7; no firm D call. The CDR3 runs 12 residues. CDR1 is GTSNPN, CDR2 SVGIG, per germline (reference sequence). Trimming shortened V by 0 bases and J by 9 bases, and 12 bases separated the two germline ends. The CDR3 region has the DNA TGTGCCTGGAGTGTAAATACACACTTGCAGTACTTC. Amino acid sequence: CAWSVNTHLQYF.

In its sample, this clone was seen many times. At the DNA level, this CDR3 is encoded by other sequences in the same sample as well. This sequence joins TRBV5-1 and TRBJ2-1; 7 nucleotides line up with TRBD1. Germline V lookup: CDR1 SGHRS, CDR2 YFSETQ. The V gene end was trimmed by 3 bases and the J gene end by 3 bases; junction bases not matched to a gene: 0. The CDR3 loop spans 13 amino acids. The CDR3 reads CASSWDSYNEQFF. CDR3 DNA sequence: TGCGCCAGCAGCTGGGACAGCTACAATGAGCAGTTCTTC. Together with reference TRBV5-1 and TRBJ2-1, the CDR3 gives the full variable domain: KAGVTQTPRYLIKTRGQQVTLSCSPISGHRSVSWYQQTPGQGLQFLFEYFSETQRNKGNFPGRFSGRQFSNSRSEMNVSTLELGDSALYLCASSWDSYNEQFFGPGTRLTVL.

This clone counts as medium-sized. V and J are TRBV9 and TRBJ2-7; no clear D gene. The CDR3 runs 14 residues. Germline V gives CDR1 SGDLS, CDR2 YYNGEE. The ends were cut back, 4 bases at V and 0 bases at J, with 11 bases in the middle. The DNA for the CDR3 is TGTGCCAGCAGCCGGTCAGGCCGCTCCTACGAGCAGTACTTC. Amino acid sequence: CASSRSGRSYEQYF.

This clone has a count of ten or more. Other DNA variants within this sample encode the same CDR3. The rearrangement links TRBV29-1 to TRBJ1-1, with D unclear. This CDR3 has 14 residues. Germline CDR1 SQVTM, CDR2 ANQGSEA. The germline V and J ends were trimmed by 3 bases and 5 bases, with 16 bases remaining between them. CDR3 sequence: CSVDRAGVYTEAFF. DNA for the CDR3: TGCAGCGTTGATCGGGCCGGGGTTTATACTGAAGCTTTCTTT.

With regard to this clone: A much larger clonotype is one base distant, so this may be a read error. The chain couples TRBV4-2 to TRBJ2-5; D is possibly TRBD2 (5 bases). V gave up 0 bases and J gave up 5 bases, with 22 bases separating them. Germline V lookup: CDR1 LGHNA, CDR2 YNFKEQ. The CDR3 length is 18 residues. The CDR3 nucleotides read TGTGCCAGCAGCCAAGAGAGTTTGGCGGCTTCCCGCGGGGAGACCCAGTACTTC. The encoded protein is CASSQESLAASRGETQYF.